This T cell receptor beta chain appears in the sequencing data of a study of CD8 T cells in ankylosing spondylitis. TCRdb processed the 5' RACE reads anew with MiXCR; each CDR3 protein has one entry. The table records 240,000 or so distinct CDR3 sequences, about 10% of them present only once. This clonotype was recorded at least ten times. Its matching antigen is unknown. CDR1 LGHNA and CDR2 YNFKEQ come from the germline V gene. Trimming at V came to 1 base and at J to 7 bases, leaving 7 bases not matched to a gene. This CDR3 has 16 residues. The study's findings and limits: A TCR beta motif of several highly homologous variants seemed to mark ankylosing spondylitis blood. Enrichment of disease-linked clones was reportedly significant in matched ankylosing spondylitis synovial fluid.

The sample consisted of blood, either unsorted or a sorted T cell fraction (not recorded which). The clonotype originates from a male donor with ankylosing spondylitis or in good health (not recorded which). The J gene is TRBJ2-1, the V gene TRBV4-2, with 10 positions matching TRBD2. CDR3 sequence reads: CASSQVASGGRNEQFF. DNA for the CDR3: TGTGCCAGCAGCCAAGTGGCTAGCGGGGGCAGGAATGAGCAGTTCTTC.